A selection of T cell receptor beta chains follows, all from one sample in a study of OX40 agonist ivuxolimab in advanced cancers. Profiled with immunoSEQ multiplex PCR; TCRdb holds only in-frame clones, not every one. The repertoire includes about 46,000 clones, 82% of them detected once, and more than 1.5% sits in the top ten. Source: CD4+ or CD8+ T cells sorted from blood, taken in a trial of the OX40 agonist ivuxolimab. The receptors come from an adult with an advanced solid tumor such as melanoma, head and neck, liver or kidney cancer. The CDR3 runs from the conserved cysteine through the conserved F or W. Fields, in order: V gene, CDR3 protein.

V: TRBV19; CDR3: CASSIAPGSSPQHF
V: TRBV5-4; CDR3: CASSRSGRGLINEQYF
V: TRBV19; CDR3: CASRTRTGSNQPQHF
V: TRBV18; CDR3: CASSPSTGGGNTEAFF
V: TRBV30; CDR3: CAWSGGQGANGYTF
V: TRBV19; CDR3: CASSSRLDFYEQYF
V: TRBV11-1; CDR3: CASSLGTWGRMNTEAFF
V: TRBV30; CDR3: CAWEMEGSNEQFF
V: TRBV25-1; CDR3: CASRPAGSYEQYF
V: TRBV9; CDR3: CASSVLGQGEETQYF
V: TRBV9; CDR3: CASSVNEETQYF
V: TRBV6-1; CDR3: CASNLRGPNSPLHF
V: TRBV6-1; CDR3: CASRLGGSNTGELFF
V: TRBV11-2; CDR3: CASSLQRTTNEKLFF
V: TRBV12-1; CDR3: CASSFHNSGQGSNQPQHF
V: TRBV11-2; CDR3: CASSPQQRSVTDTQYF
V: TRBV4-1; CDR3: CASSRQGPGTEAFF
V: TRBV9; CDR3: CASNRLAGGTNTGELFF
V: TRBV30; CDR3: CAWVGQNLDEFF
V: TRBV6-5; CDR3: CASSYNIRGGNTIYF
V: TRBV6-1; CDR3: CASRTGVGDTQYF
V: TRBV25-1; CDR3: CASSEWRGNTGELFF
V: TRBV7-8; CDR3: CASSLEGAGETQYF
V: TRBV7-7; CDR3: CASSSTSRESYGYTF
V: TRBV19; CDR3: CASSLGFQRDTQYF
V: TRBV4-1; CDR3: CASSQAGRQGSNQPQHF
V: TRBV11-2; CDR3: CASSLVGQGTYNEQFF
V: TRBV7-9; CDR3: CASSLAGAGDTQYF
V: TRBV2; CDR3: CASKNMGDRDLQPQHF
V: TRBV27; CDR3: CASSLDGRTTGYTF
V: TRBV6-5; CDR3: CASRTGMNTEAFF
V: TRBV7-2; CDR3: CASSLTDSDTQYF
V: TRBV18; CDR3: CASSPTGWVSNQPQHF
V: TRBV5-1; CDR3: CASSFGAQAYNEQFF
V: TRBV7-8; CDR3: CASSPELAATDTQYF
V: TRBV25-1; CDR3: CASSDTATYEQYF